Below are 21 T cell receptor beta chains sequenced from a single sample in a study of cytomegalovirus exposure and HLA in healthy donors. This PCR relied on a set of 60 Vbeta primers and 13 Jbeta primers. Sequencing used immunoSEQ multiplex PCR; TCRdb keeps in-frame clones, though not all of them. The sample yields about 82,000 clones, 65% seen once. The sequencing sample was made of PBMCs. These receptors originate from a woman aged 50 to 65 in good health and CMV-seropositive.

This sequence joins TRBV6-6 and TRBJ2-1; 11 bases line up with TRBD2. Looked up from germline, CDR1 is MNHNY and CDR2 is SVGAGI (reference sequence). Losses at the gene ends were 2 bases for V and 4 bases for J; bases not matched to a gene: 4. The CDR3 covers 16 residues. The chain's CDR3 is CASSYPSGGLYNEQFF. CDR3 bases: TGTGCCAGCAGTTACCCTAGCGGGGGGCTATACAATGAGCAGTTCTTC.

The rearrangement joins TRBV9 to TRBJ1-3, with D unresolved. Germline V gene data show CDR1 as SGDLS and CDR2 as YYNGEE. The CDR3 contains 17 residues. Trimming left V 3 bases short and J 2 bases short, with 18 bases between. The CDR3 DNA is TGTGCCAGCAGCGAACATCGCGGGCAGCTCCCTGGAAACACCATATATTTT. Its protein is CASSEHRGQLPGNTIYF.

The V gene is TRBV7-9, the J gene TRBJ1-1; a possible D gene is TRBD1 (6 bases). Germline values: CDR1 SEHNR, CDR2 FQNEAQ (reference sequence). V was pared by 5 bases and J by 3 bases, with 16 bases between. The CDR3 covers 15 residues. CDR3 DNA: TGTGCCAGCAGCGGTCAAGGGGGGGGTTACACTGAAGCTTTCTTT. It codes for CASSGQGGGYTEAFF.

The V gene is TRBV29-1, the J gene TRBJ1-1; D unresolved. The V gene lost 7 bases and the J gene lost 1 base, with 13 bases spanning the gap. Germline-derived CDR1 and CDR2 are SQVTM and ANQGSEA. This CDR3 region has 13 residues. This CDR3 is CSGRFTENTEAFF. In nucleotides, the CDR3 is TGCAGCGGGAGGTTTACTGAGAACACTGAAGCTTTCTTT.

V is TRBV6-5 and J is TRBJ1-6; D is unclear. The CDR3 has 14 amino acids. V lost 6 bases, J lost 2 bases, and 8 bases lay in between. Germline V lookup: CDR1 MNHEY, CDR2 SVGAGI. The CDR3 loop reads CASRIEPYNSPLHF. The CDR3 bases are TGTGCCAGCAGAATAGAACCCTATAATTCACCCCTCCACTTT.

This chain connects TRBV7-2 to TRBJ2-7; 8 bases align to TRBD1. CDR3 length equals 14 residues. Per germline, CDR1 SGHTA and CDR2 FQGNSA. V shed 4 bases, J shed 5 bases, and the junction held 7 bases outside the gene matches. CDR3 coding DNA: TGTGCCAGCAGCTCCAGGACAGGGCATCACGAGCAGTACTTC. It specifies CASSSRTGHHEQYF.

In its sample, this clone was seen once. J is TRBJ1-6 and V is TRBV4-1, with unresolved D. Trimming left V 7 bases short and J 4 bases short, with 14 bases between. CDR1 MGHRA and CDR2 YSYEKL come from the germline V gene. The CDR3 consists of 15 residues. As DNA, the CDR3 is TGCGCCAGCAAGACCGGGGTGGCTTATAATTCACCCCTCCACTTT. It encodes CASKTGVAYNSPLHF.

This clone has just one count. The chain couples TRBV28 to TRBJ2-7; the D gene is possibly TRBD1 (5 bases). Germline V gives CDR1 MDHEN, CDR2 SYDVKM. Trimming stripped 8 bases from V and 3 bases from J, with 11 bases between. CDR3 length: 12 amino acids. In DNA, the CDR3 is TGTGCCAGCCAGGGCAGGTTCTACGAGCAGTACTTC. This sequence encodes CASQGRFYEQYF.

V and J are TRBV5-1 and TRBJ1-2; 12 positions match TRBD1. The CDR3 covers 15 residues. The V gene's germline CDR1 is SGHRS and CDR2 YFSETQ. The J segment lost 4 bases and the V segment lost 8 bases, leaving 9 bases of the junction unmatched. Written as DNA, the CDR3 is TGCGCCAGTCAACCGGGACAGGGGGCTGGCTATGGCTACACCTTC. Encoded protein: CASQPGQGAGYGYTF.

This clone was seen a single time. J is TRBJ1-1 and V is TRBV2; 9 nucleotides match TRBD1. Germline CDR1 is SNHLY and CDR2 is FYNNEI. The length of the CDR3 is 15 residues. The V segment lost 6 bases and the J segment 1 base; nucleotides outside the gene matches: 6. The CDR3: CASRFPGQGNTEAFF. The CDR3 region has the DNA TGTGCCAGCAGATTCCCGGGACAGGGGAACACTGAAGCTTTCTTT.

This chain joins TRBV27 and TRBJ2-5; a possible D gene is TRBD2 (5 bases). The V end was cut by 5 bases, the J end by 0 bases, with 10 bases between. Germline CDR1 MNHEY, CDR2 SMNVEV (reference sequence). The CDR3 is made up of 14 amino acids. This CDR3 reads CASSRTDYQETQYF. The CDR3 DNA sequence: TGTGCCAGCAGTAGGACGGACTACCAAGAGACCCAGTACTTC.

This chain links TRBV7-9 with TRBJ1-1; the D gene is possibly TRBD1 (6 bases). Germline V gene lookup returns CDR1 SEHNR and CDR2 FQNEAQ (reference sequence). Trimming removed 6 bases at V and 8 bases at J, with 13 bases between. This CDR3 is built from 12 residues. The CDR3 region is CASSPSDREAFF. CDR3 coding DNA: TGTGCCAGCAGTCCGTCCGACAGGGAAGCTTTCTTT. Filled out from reference TRBV7-9 and TRBJ1-1, the complete variable domain reads DTGVSQNPRHKITKRGQNVTFRCDPISEHNRLYWYRQTLGQGPEFLTYFQNEAQLEKSRLLSDRFSAERPKGSFSTLEIQRTEQGDSAMYLCASSPSDREAFFGQGTRLTVV.

The chain joins TRBV28 to TRBJ2-3, with no clear D. Trimming stripped 6 bases from V and 2 bases from J, with 18 bases between. CDR1 MDHEN and CDR2 SYDVKM come from the germline V gene. This CDR3 region has 16 residues. CDR3 sequence: CASSQLAGTYTDTQYF. In nucleotides, the CDR3 is TGTGCCAGCAGCCAACTGGCAGGCACTTACACAGATACGCAGTATTTT.

The V call is TRBV7-9, the J call TRBJ1-2, with a possible D match to TRBD1 (5 bases). The CDR3 sequence is 16 residues long. Germline V gene data show CDR1 as SEHNR and CDR2 as FQNEAQ (reference sequence). Trimming removed 8 bases from V and 4 bases from J, with 23 bases in between. The CDR3 sequence is CASGELDRQLLYGYTF. In nucleotides, the CDR3 is TGTGCCAGCGGAGAATTGGACCGACAGTTACTCTATGGCTACACCTTC.

This chain uses TRBV19 with TRBJ1-5, with D tentatively TRBD1 (5 bases). Germline values: CDR1 LNHDA, CDR2 SQIVND (reference sequence). The V end was cut by 9 bases, the J end by 2 bases, with 17 bases between. The CDR3 sequence is 15 residues long. CDR3 DNA: TGTGCCAGCAACGACGGGGGATTGGGCAATCAGCCCCAGCATTTT. It codes for CASNDGGLGNQPQHF.

The V and J genes are TRBV19 and TRBJ2-2; no clear D gene. The CDR3 is made up of 13 amino acids. From germline, CDR1 is LNHDA and CDR2 SQIVND (reference sequence). Trimming left V 4 bases short and J 3 bases short, with 6 bases between. In DNA form, the CDR3 reads TGTGCCAGTAGTACTTCCCACACCGGGGAGCTGTTTTTT. Translating gives CASSTSHTGELFF.

The rearrangement uses TRBV15 and TRBJ1-1; D may be TRBD1 (6 bases). Trimming pared 10 bases from V and 3 bases from J, leaving 15 bases between. Germline V lookup: CDR1 LNHNV, CDR2 YYDKDF (reference sequence). The CDR3 length is 13 residues. The CDR3 coding sequence is TGTGCCATTGCCAGGGGCTGGTACACTGAAGCTTTCTTT. It encodes CAIARGWYTEAFF.

The genes are TRBV5-4 and TRBJ2-5, with TRBD1 matching over 7 bases. The length of the CDR3 is 13 residues. Germline V gives CDR1 SGHNT, CDR2 YYREEE (reference sequence). After removal of 2 bases from V and 5 bases from J, the junction contained 3 bases not matched to a gene. This chain's CDR3 is CASSFDRAETQYF. The CDR3, as DNA: TGTGCCAGCAGCTTTGACAGGGCTGAGACCCAGTACTTC.

This clone was counted once. Other DNA sequences in the same sample also yield this CDR3. This chain uses TRBV6-1 with TRBJ2-2; 11 bases line up with TRBD1. This CDR3 is 15 amino acids long. Germline assignment: CDR1 MNHNS and CDR2 SASEGT. With V trimmed by 9 bases and J by 5 bases, 8 bases remained unmatched. CDR3 residues: CARGTGGFGTGELFF. CDR3 nucleotides: TGTGCCAGGGGGACAGGGGGATTCGGGACCGGGGAGCTGTTTTTT.

The rearrangement links TRBV10-1 to TRBJ2-5, with D possibly matching TRBD2 (6 bases). Germline V gene sequence: CDR1 WNHNN, CDR2 SYGVQD (reference sequence). CDR3 length: 13 residues. V was cut by 10 bases and J by 5 bases, with 17 bases left in between. This CDR3 reads CATARGTGETQYF. Here the CDR3 DNA reads TGCGCCACCGCCCGGGGGACTGGGGAGACCCAGTACTTC.

This clone came up once. The rearrangement joins TRBV2 to TRBJ1-1; 7 bases are a match to TRBD1. Germline CDR1 and CDR2: SNHLY and FYNNEI. The CDR3 extends over 14 amino acids. V dropped 5 bases and J dropped 1; count of bases not matched to a gene: 4. The DNA for the CDR3 is TGTGCCAGCAGTCGACAGGGATCGAACACTGAAGCTTTCTTT. This translates into CASSRQGSNTEAFF.